This T cell receptor beta chain was sequenced for a study of T-cell reconstitution after alpha-beta-depleted transplantation in children. Study results and limitations: T cells produced anew were the main source of T-cell counts and diversity one year after transplant.

Library preparation (for TCRbeta) was performed with unique molecular identifiers. MiXCR, run by TCRdb on the PCR reads, gives a single entry per CDR3 protein. Of around 450,000 distinct CDR3 sequences listed, about a sixth are singletons. This clonotype has a handful of counts. Antigen specificity is unknown. CDR3 length: 14 amino acids. Germline values: CDR1 MNHEY, CDR2 SMNVEV (reference sequence). V lost 2 bases, J lost 0 bases, and 8 bases lay in between. The receptor was derived from a boy less than two years old who had a stem cell transplant for Wiskott-Aldrich syndrome, so the T cells may come from the graft donor. The rearrangement links TRBV27 to TRBJ2-7, with D unclear. The source was PBMCs, mostly from graft donor cells, collected 360 days after TCRalphabeta/CD19-depleted stem cell transplant. CDR3 sequence reads: CASSLTSYSYEQYF. The CDR3 nucleotides are TGTGCCAGCAGTTTAACCAGTTACTCCTACGAGCAGTACTTC.